The sample holds a few counts of the clone carrying this T cell receptor beta chain. The antigen remains undetermined. This specimen belongs to a study of T cell responses to AZD1222 COVID-19 vaccine. Study-level results: Clonal diversity may have been underestimated in mostly white British donors. Reportedly, nearly half the spike-specific TCRs target unmutated variant regions.

V lost 6 bases and J lost 2; bases outside the gene matches: 9. This CDR3 contains 15 residues. Per the germline V gene, CDR1 is SGHTS and CDR2 is YDEGEE. Method: immunoSEQ multiplex PCR; TCRdb's copy keeps in-frame clones and lacks some. In the table there are about 170,000 clones, roughly 90% of which are singletons. The sample in question was peripheral blood, obtained on day 0 of AZD1222 vaccination. The clonotype comes from an adult in good health. The chain employs TRBV5-8 and TRBJ2-7; TRBD2 matches at 9 bases. CDR3 residues: CASILFGGGAYEQYF. The CDR3 bases are TGTGCCAGCATCCTCTTTGGCGGGGGGGCCTACGAGCAGTACTTC.